Listed below are T cell receptor beta chains from one sample, sequenced in a study of blood T cells in healthy people across ages. TCRdb ran MiXCR on the 5' RACE reads and lists one entry per CDR3 protein. This repertoire shows 1.5 million to 2 million distinct CDR3 sequences, 28% found once; its top ten account for 7% to 9%. The specimen sequenced was blood. The source of these receptors is a woman aged 25-40 years in good health. The CDR3 runs from the conserved cysteine through the conserved F or W. The D gene is left open where the match is weak. Clone size is given for some rows only: seen once, a few or many times, or a class if the clone is expanded.

>TRBJ2-1|-|-|TRBV29-1
CSLRTVYNEQFF
TGCAGCCTGAGGACAGTCTACAATGAGCAGTTCTTC
>TRBJ2-3|few|-|TRBV29-1
CSVEDRRTDTQYF
TGCAGCGTTGAGGACCGCCGCACAGATACGCAGTATTTT
>TRBJ1-2|-|TRBD1|TRBV6-5
CASSTPGQANYGYTF
TGTGCCAGCAGTACACCGGGACAGGCGAACTATGGCTACACCTTC
>TRBJ2-1|-|TRBD2|TRBV16
CASSQSAGGPNEQFF
TGTGCCAGCAGCCAATCGGCGGGGGGCCCGAATGAGCAGTTCTTC
>TRBJ2-5|many|-|TRBV5-5
CASSVERQETQYF
TGTGCCAGCAGCGTGGAGCGTCAGGAGACCCAGTACTTC
>TRBJ2-3|few|TRBD2|TRBV10-3
CAVGLLAGGTDTQYF
TGTGCCGTTGGCCTTCTGGCGGGGGGGACAGATACGCAGTATTTT
>TRBJ2-7|many|TRBD1|TRBV20-1
CSARKQGFYEQYF
TGCAGTGCTAGAAAACAGGGGTTCTACGAGCAGTACTTC
>TRBJ1-2|-|-|TRBV4-3
CASSPTRGNPYGYTF
TGCGCCAGCAGCCCAACGCGGGGGAATCCCTATGGCTACACCTTC
>TRBJ2-7|many|-|TRBV20-1
CSAMFPAVASYEQYF
TGCAGTGCTATGTTCCCAGCGGTAGCCTCCTACGAGCAGTACTTC
>TRBJ2-6|-|TRBD1|TRBV27
CASSGQGASSGANVLTF
TGTGCCAGCAGTGGACAGGGTGCCTCGTCTGGGGCCAACGTCCTGACTTTC
>TRBJ2-5|-|-|TRBV2
CASMKGEETHYF
TGTGCCAGTATGAAGGGGGAAGAGACCCATTACTTC
>TRBJ2-3|-|TRBD2|TRBV6-6
CASTSSTSGVGYTQYF
TGTGCCAGCACGTCGTCTACTAGCGGGGTAGGGTATACGCAGTATTTT
>TRBJ1-1|-|-|TRBV18
CASSSTRDTEAFF
TGTGCCAGCTCATCGACGAGGGACACTGAAGCTTTCTTT
>TRBJ2-1|few|TRBD2|TRBV30
CAWSTGTSRTNEQFF
TGTGCCTGGAGTACGGGGACTAGCCGGACCAATGAGCAGTTCTTC
>TRBJ1-2|-|-|TRBV9
CASSLEGTRGYGYTF
TGTGCCAGCAGCCTGGAGGGGACCAGGGGCTATGGCTACACCTTC
>TRBJ2-7|many|TRBD1|TRBV29-1
CSVFINRDRGDEQYF
TGCAGCGTCTTTATTAACCGGGACAGGGGGGACGAGCAGTACTTC
>TRBJ2-1|few|TRBD1|TRBV5-1
CASSYRTGTGRNEQFF
TGCGCCAGCAGCTACCGAACCGGGACAGGGCGCAATGAGCAGTTCTTC
>TRBJ2-1|few|TRBD1|TRBV3-1
CASSPTRTGHNEQFF
TGTGCCAGCAGCCCTACCCGGACAGGGCACAATGAGCAGTTCTTC
>TRBJ2-1|-|TRBD1|TRBV7-2
CASSLEMGQINEQFF
TGTGCCAGCAGCTTAGAAATGGGACAGATCAATGAGCAGTTCTTC
>TRBJ1-2|-|-|TRBV9
CASSPIGRGGYTF
TGTGCCAGCAGCCCAATAGGGAGAGGTGGCTACACCTTC
>TRBJ2-6|many|-|TRBV20-1
CSARVTGSGANVLTF
TGCAGTGCTAGAGTCACAGGCTCTGGGGCCAACGTCCTGACTTTC
>TRBJ2-3|-|-|TRBV3-1
CASSQNPTDTQYF
TGTGCCAGCAGCCAAAACCCCACAGATACGCAGTATTTT
>TRBJ1-2|-|-|TRBV18
CASAGLVGSDTF
TGTGCCAGCGCAGGGCTCGTGGGTTCCGACACCTTC
>TRBJ2-3|few|-|TRBV20-1
CSAREPRLGTDTQYF
TGCAGTGCTAGAGAGCCGCGGCTAGGCACAGATACGCAGTATTTT
>TRBJ2-5|many|-|TRBV24-1
CATTDMQETQYF
TGTGCCACCACTGATATGCAAGAGACCCAGTACTTC
>TRBJ2-7|many|TRBD1|TRBV29-1
CSVLDRGVEQYF
TGCAGCGTCCTGGACAGGGGAGTCGAGCAGTACTTC
>TRBJ1-5|-|-|TRBV10-3
CAALPGHNQPQHF
TGTGCCGCCTTGCCAGGGCACAATCAGCCCCAGCATTTT
>TRBJ1-1|many|-|TRBV29-1
CSAALDSLYEAFF
TGCAGCGCCGCCCTGGACAGCCTTTATGAAGCTTTCTTT
>TRBJ2-1|few|-|TRBV5-1
CASSLEDTGYNEQFF
TGCGCCAGCAGCTTGGAGGACACGGGTTACAATGAGCAGTTCTTC
>TRBJ1-5|-|-|TRBV2
CASSAQLNQPRHF
TGTGCCAGCAGTGCCCAGCTCAATCAGCCCCGGCATTTT
>TRBJ2-6|few|-|TRBV7-2
CASSSGAGLGANVLTF
TGTGCCAGCAGCTCAGGTGCTGGTCTTGGGGCCAACGTCCTGACTTTC
>TRBJ1-4|-|-|TRBV18
CASSTGTDAANEKLFF
TGTGCCAGCTCAACCGGGACTGATGCAGCTAATGAAAAACTGTTTTTT
>TRBJ2-1|-|TRBD2|TRBV5-1
CASRPQLAGNYNEQFF
TGCGCCAGCAGACCTCAACTAGCGGGGAACTACAATGAGCAGTTCTTC
>TRBJ2-1|-|-|TRBV7-2
CASSPQVAGLDNEQFF
TGTGCCAGCAGCCCCCAGGTCGCGGGATTAGACAATGAGCAGTTCTTC
>TRBJ1-1|-|-|TRBV29-1
CSVEAGWGDRGAFF
TGCAGCGTTGAAGCGGGGTGGGGGGACCGGGGAGCTTTCTTT
>TRBJ2-3|once|-|TRBV6-5
CASSYSRSGQRPDTQYF
TGTGCCAGCAGTTACTCCCGATCGGGGCAGCGACCAGATACGCAGTATTTT
>TRBJ1-1|many|TRBD1|TRBV6-5
CASSYSGTGNTEAFF
TGTGCCAGCAGTTACTCGGGGACAGGGAACACTGAAGCTTTCTTT
>TRBJ1-2|few|TRBD1|TRBV3-1
CASSRTGTGGNGYTF
TGTGCCAGCAGCCGCACCGGGACAGGGGGCAATGGCTACACCTTC
>TRBJ2-1|-|TRBD2|TRBV4-1
CASAWRENNEQFF
TGCGCCAGCGCCTGGCGGGAGAACAATGAGCAGTTCTTC
>TRBJ2-7|few|-|TRBV28
CASSLTGRIYEQYF
TGTGCCAGCAGTTTAACGGGACGGATCTACGAGCAGTACTTC
>TRBJ1-5|few|TRBD1|TRBV27
CASRASTGVSNQPQHF
TGTGCCAGCAGGGCCTCGACAGGGGTAAGCAATCAGCCCCAGCATTTT
>TRBJ2-7|many|-|TRBV27
CASSLNKWVEQYF
TGTGCCAGCAGTTTAAATAAATGGGTAGAGCAGTACTTC
>TRBJ2-5|-|-|TRBV5-1
CASSFGSPGGETQYF
TGCGCCAGCAGCTTTGGTTCCCCCGGTGGAGAGACCCAGTACTTC
>TRBJ2-2|few|-|TRBV7-2
CASRKMGAFTGELFF
TGTGCCAGCAGGAAAATGGGGGCGTTTACCGGGGAGCTGTTTTTT
>TRBJ1-2|many|-|TRBV5-1
CASSSPGGNNGYTF
TGCGCCAGCAGCTCCCCCGGGGGCAATAATGGCTACACCTTC
>TRBJ1-2|few|-|TRBV20-1
CSAFDYGYTF
TGCAGTGCTTTTGACTATGGCTACACCTTC